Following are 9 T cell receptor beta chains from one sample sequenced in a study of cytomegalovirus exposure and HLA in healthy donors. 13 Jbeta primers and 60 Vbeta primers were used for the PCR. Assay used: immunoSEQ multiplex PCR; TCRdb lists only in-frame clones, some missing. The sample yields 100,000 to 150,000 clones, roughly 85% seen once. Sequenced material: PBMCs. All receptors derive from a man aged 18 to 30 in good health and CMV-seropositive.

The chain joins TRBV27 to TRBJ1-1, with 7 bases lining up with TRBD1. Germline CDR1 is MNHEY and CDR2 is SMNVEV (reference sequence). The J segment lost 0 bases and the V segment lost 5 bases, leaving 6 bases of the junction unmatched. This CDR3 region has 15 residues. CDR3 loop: CASSVAGTVNTEAFF. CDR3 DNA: TGTGCCAGCAGTGTGGCCGGGACAGTGAACACTGAAGCTTTCTTT.

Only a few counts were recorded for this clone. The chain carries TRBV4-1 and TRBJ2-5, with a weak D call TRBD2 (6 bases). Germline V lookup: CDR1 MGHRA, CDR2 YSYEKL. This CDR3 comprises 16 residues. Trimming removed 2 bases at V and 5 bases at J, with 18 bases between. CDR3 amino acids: CASSQPRAGGIETQYF. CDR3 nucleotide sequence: TGCGCCAGCAGCCAACCGAGGGCTGGGGGGATCGAGACCCAGTACTTC.

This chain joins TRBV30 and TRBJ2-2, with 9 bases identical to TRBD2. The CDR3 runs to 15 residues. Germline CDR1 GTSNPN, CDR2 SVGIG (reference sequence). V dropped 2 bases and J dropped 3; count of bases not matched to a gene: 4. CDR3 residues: CAWSPSGADTGELFF. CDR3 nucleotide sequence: TGTGCCTGGAGTCCTAGCGGGGCCGACACCGGGGAGCTGTTTTTT.

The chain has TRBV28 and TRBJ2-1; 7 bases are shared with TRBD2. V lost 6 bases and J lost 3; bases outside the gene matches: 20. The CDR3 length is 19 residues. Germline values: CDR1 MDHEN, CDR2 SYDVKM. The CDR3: CASSSGRDPVGGNYNEQFF. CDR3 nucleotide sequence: TGTGCCAGCAGCTCAGGACGGGATCCGGTGGGGGGGAACTACAATGAGCAGTTCTTC.

The CDR3 reads CASNLPPGNYEQYF. The CDR3 DNA reads as TGTGCCAGCAACCTCCCCCCCGGGAACTACGAGCAGTACTTC. The chain combines TRBV7-6 with TRBJ2-7, with a tentative D call TRBD2 (5 bases). Trimming shortened V by 7 bases and J by 3 bases, and 16 bases separated the two germline ends. The CDR3 sequence is 14 residues long. CDR1 SGHVS and CDR2 FNYEAQ come from the germline V gene. Variable domain in full (rest from reference TRBV7-6 and TRBJ2-7): GAGVSQSPRYKVTKRGQDVALRCDPISGHVSLYWYRQALGQGPEFLTYFNYEAQQDKSGLPNDRFSAERPEGSISTLTIQRTEQRDSAMYRCASNLPPGNYEQYFGPGTRLTVT.

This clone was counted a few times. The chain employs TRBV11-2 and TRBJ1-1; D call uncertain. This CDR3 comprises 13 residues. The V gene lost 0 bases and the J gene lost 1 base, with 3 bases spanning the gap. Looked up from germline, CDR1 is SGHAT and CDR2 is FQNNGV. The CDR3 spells CASSLDGNTEAFF. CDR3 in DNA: TGTGCCAGCAGCTTAGACGGGAACACTGAAGCTTTCTTT.

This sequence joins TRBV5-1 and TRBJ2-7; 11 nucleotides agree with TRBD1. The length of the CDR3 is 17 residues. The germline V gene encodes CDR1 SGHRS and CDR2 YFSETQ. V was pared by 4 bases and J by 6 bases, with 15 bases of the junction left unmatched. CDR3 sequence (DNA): TGCGCCAGCAGCGCGGGACAGGGGGTCCCCAAGGGAGCCGAGCAGTACTTC. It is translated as CASSAGQGVPKGAEQYF.

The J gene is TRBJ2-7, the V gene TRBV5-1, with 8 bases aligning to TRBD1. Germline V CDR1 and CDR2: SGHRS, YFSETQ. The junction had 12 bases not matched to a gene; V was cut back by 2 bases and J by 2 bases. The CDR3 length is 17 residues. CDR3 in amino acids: CASSFTGGAPGAYEQYF. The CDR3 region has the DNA TGCGCCAGCAGCTTTACAGGGGGAGCCCCTGGGGCCTACGAGCAGTACTTC. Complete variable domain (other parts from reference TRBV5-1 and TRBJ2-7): KAGVTQTPRYLIKTRGQQVTLSCSPISGHRSVSWYQQTPGQGLQFLFEYFSETQRNKGNFPGRFSGRQFSNSRSEMNVSTLELGDSALYLCASSFTGGAPGAYEQYFGPGTRLTVT.

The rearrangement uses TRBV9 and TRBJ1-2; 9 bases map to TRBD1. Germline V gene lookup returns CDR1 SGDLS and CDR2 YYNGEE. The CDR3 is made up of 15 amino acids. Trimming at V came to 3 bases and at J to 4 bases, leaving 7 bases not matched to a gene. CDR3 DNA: TGTGCCAGCAGCGGGGACAGGGCCCCTGGCTATGGCTACACCTTC. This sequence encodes CASSGDRAPGYGYTF.